One sample yielded the 2 T cell receptor beta chains listed below, sequenced in a study of cytomegalovirus exposure and HLA in healthy donors. The PCR made use of 60 Vbeta and 13 Jbeta primers. Repertoires were generated with immunoSEQ multiplex PCR, while TCRdb's copy carries only in-frame clones and drops some. Counted here are almost 200,000 clones, about 85% occurring once; the ten biggest clones make up more than 0.35%. The sample was PBMCs. These receptors originate from a male donor in good health and CMV-seropositive.

This clone was found a few times. This rearrangement joins TRBV7-3 to TRBJ2-7; 7 nucleotides line up with TRBD2. The CDR3 is made up of 13 amino acids. Trimming removed 5 bases from V and 2 bases from J; junction bases left unmatched: 3. The V gene's germline CDR1 is SGHTA and CDR2 FQGTGA. CDR3 sequence (DNA): TGTGCCAGCAGCCACGGACTAGCCTACGAGCAGTACTTC. Translated, it gives CASSHGLAYEQYF.

The chain combines TRBV5-4 with TRBJ1-4; D remains unclear. V lost 4 bases and J 5 bases, leaving 15 bases between the germline ends. Germline loops: CDR1 SGHNT, CDR2 YYREEE (reference sequence). The length of the CDR3 is 15 residues. The CDR3 sequence is CASSHTRGENEKLFF. The CDR3 DNA sequence: TGTGCCAGCAGCCATACTCGCGGCGAGAATGAAAAACTGTTTTTT. The full variable domain, in which reference TRBV5-4 and TRBJ1-4 provide the parts outside the CDR3, is ETGVTQSPTHLIKTRGQQVTLRCSSQSGHNTVSWYQQALGQGPQFIFQYYREEENGRGNFPPRFSGLQFPNYSSELNVNALELDDSALYLCASSHTRGENEKLFFGSGTQLSVL.